The 5 T cell receptor beta chains below all came from one sample that was sequenced in a study of blood T cell repertoires in COVID-19. Sequenced by immunoSEQ multiplex PCR; TCRdb stores in-frame clones only, minus some. The table has about 250,000 clones, 85% seen once. The source material was PBMCs or T cells enriched from blood (not recorded which). Receptors were obtained from a woman in her forties or fifties with acute COVID-19.

V and J are TRBV28 and TRBJ2-5, with 11 bases identical to TRBD2. This CDR3 has 16 residues. Trimming removed 5 bases from V and 0 bases from J; junction bases left unmatched: 5. CDR1 and CDR2 from the germline V gene are MDHEN and SYDVKM. CDR3 in amino acids: CASSPPSGGYQETQYF. CDR3 DNA sequence: TGTGCCAGCAGTCCCCCTAGCGGGGGGTACCAAGAGACCCAGTACTTC.

The V and J genes are TRBV19 and TRBJ1-2; the match to TRBD1 covers 7 bases. V lost 3 bases to trimming and J lost 9 bases; unmatched junction nucleotides: 10. The length of the CDR3 is 14 residues. The germline CDR1 and CDR2 sequences are LNHDA and SQIVND (reference sequence). DNA of the CDR3: TGTGCCAGTAGTATGGGAAAGACAGGGAGGAGCTACACCTTC. It is translated as CASSMGKTGRSYTF.

The V and J genes are TRBV27 and TRBJ1-2; 10 bases agree with TRBD1. V was clipped by 0 bases and J by 3 bases; unmatched bases: 1. The CDR3 is 15 amino acids. Germline values: CDR1 MNHEY, CDR2 SMNVEV (reference sequence). The CDR3 nucleotides are TGTGCCAGCAGTTTATCGGGGACAGGGGACTATGGCTACACCTTC. This sequence encodes CASSLSGTGDYGYTF.

This clone was observed a single time. The chain has TRBV5-1 and TRBJ1-1, with unresolved D. Trimming removed 0 bases at V and 5 bases at J, with 14 bases between. Germline assignment: CDR1 SGHRS and CDR2 YFSETQ. The CDR3 spans 15 residues. The CDR3 DNA reads TGCGCCAGCAGCTTGGCGGGGATTACTGGAACTGAAGCTTTCTTT. It encodes CASSLAGITGTEAFF.

The rearrangement uses TRBV6-5 and TRBJ1-4; TRBD1 agrees at 8 bases. The CDR3 has 13 amino acids. J lost 10 bases, V lost 4 bases, and 5 bases had no gene match. In germline, CDR1 is MNHEY, CDR2 SVGAGI. In DNA, the CDR3 is TGTGCCAGCAGTTGGGGACAGGATGGAAAACTGTTTTTT. Protein sequence: CASSWGQDGKLFF.